What follows are 32 T cell receptor beta chains derived from one specimen sequenced in a study of shared clonotypes between healthy human individuals. Measured with immunoSEQ multiplex PCR; TCRdb has only the in-frame clones, and not every one. This table has about 700,000 clones, 92% appearing once. Naivety among CD8 cells was defined by CD45RO negativity and positive CCR7 selection, thereby excluding terminally differentiated effector memory CD45RA+ cells. The sequencing input was naive CD8+ T cells sorted from blood. The receptors shown here come from a man in his thirties or forties in good health.

Comments on this clone: Just one base apart from a much larger clone, this may be a read error. The V gene is TRBV2, the J gene TRBJ2-7, with D perhaps matching TRBD1 (5 bases). From germline, CDR1 is SNHLY and CDR2 FYNNEI. Between the trimmed V and J ends, which lost 10 bases and 2 bases, there was a span of 12 bases. The CDR3 spans 12 residues. The CDR3: CATRVLAYEQYF. The DNA of the CDR3 is TGTGCCACCAGGGTGCTGGCCTACGAGCAGTACTTC.

This clone has just one count. The chain employs TRBV7-9 and TRBJ2-5; no definite D call. CDR3 length: 13 amino acids. V was clipped by 1 base and J by 2 bases, with 5 bases between them. The germline CDR1 and CDR2 sequences are SEHNR and FQNEAQ (reference sequence). The CDR3 nucleotides read TGTGCCAGCAGCTTAGGGGTGCAAGAGACCCAGTACTTC. Amino acids: CASSLGVQETQYF.

The V gene is TRBV7-9, the J gene TRBJ1-1; tentative D call: TRBD1 (5 bases). The CDR3 runs to 15 residues. V lost 1 base and J 2 bases, leaving 11 bases between the germline ends. The germline V gene encodes CDR1 SEHNR and CDR2 FQNEAQ (reference sequence). DNA of the CDR3: TGTGCCAGCAGCTTAGAAAGGGGACCAAACACTGAAGCTTTCTTT. It specifies CASSLERGPNTEAFF. The full variable domain, completed using reference TRBV7-9 and TRBJ1-1, is DTGVSQNPRHKITKRGQNVTFRCDPISEHNRLYWYRQTLGQGPEFLTYFQNEAQLEKSRLLSDRFSAERPKGSFSTLEIQRTEQGDSAMYLCASSLERGPNTEAFFGQGTRLTVV.

The V call is TRBV18, the J call TRBJ2-2; D unclear. Germline assignment: CDR1 KGHSH and CDR2 LQKENI. The V and J ends lost 3 bases and 6 bases respectively, with 8 bases between them. CDR3 size: 13 residues. The CDR3 is CASSPQDAGELFF. DNA for the CDR3: TGTGCCAGCTCACCCCAAGACGCCGGGGAGCTGTTTTTT.

The chain has TRBV28 and TRBJ2-5; D may be TRBD1 (6 bases). This CDR3 has 14 residues. Trimming removed 4 bases from V and 3 bases from J, with 12 bases in between. From germline, CDR1 is MDHEN and CDR2 SYDVKM. As DNA, the CDR3 is TGTGCCAGCAGTTCTACCCACAGGGAAGAGACCCAGTACTTC. This gives the protein CASSSTHREETQYF. The whole variable domain, filled in from reference TRBV28 and TRBJ2-5, reads DVKVTQSSRYLVKRTGEKVFLECVQDMDHENMFWYRQDPGLGLRLIYFSYDVKMKEKGDIPEGYSVSREKKERFSLILESASTNQTSMYLCASSSTHREETQYFGPGTRLLVL.

The chain combines TRBV14 with TRBJ2-1; 9 nucleotides agree with TRBD1. Germline trimming cut 0 bases from V and 9 bases from J; bases unmatched to any gene: 12. CDR1 is SGHDN, CDR2 FVKESK, per germline. This CDR3 has 17 amino acids. CDR3 DNA: TGTGCCAGCAGCCAAGATCCCCGGGACAGGGCTTACGTTGAGCAGTTCTTC. This translates into CASSQDPRDRAYVEQFF. Full variable domain (remainder filled in from reference TRBV14 and TRBJ2-1): EAGVTQFPSHSVIEKGQTVTLRCDPISGHDNLYWYRRVMGKEIKFLLHFVKESKQDESGMPNNRFLAERTGGTYSTLKVQPAELEDSGVYFCASSQDPRDRAYVEQFFGPGTRLTVL.

The rearrangement links TRBV18 to TRBJ2-7; 7 nucleotides align to TRBD2. Germline CDR1 reads KGHSH; CDR2 reads LQKENI. V lost 2 bases and J lost 3; bases outside the gene matches: 1. This CDR3 is 13 amino acids long. CDR3 DNA sequence: TGTGCCAGCTCACCAGGCGGGAGCTACGAGCAGTACTTC. Translating gives CASSPGGSYEQYF.

The chain is built from TRBV5-1 and TRBJ1-1, with a possible D match to TRBD1 (5 bases). The CDR3 loop spans 15 amino acids. V was clipped by 0 bases and J by 2 bases, with 11 bases between them. CDR1 and CDR2 (germline): SGHRS, YFSETQ. DNA of the CDR3: TGCGCCAGCAGCTTGGGATGGGACGATAACACTGAAGCTTTCTTT. This encodes CASSLGWDDNTEAFF. Supplemented by reference TRBV5-1 and TRBJ1-1, the full variable domain reads KAGVTQTPRYLIKTRGQQVTLSCSPISGHRSVSWYQQTPGQGLQFLFEYFSETQRNKGNFPGRFSGRQFSNSRSEMNVSTLELGDSALYLCASSLGWDDNTEAFFGQGTRLTVV.

The genes are TRBV14 and TRBJ1-1; D might be TRBD1 (6 bases). The CDR3 is 19 residues long. V lost 2 bases, J lost 3 bases, and 25 bases lay in between. Germline CDR1 SGHDN, CDR2 FVKESK. The CDR3 reads CASSQPELQRGPEYTEAFF. CDR3 nucleotide sequence: TGTGCCAGCAGCCAACCGGAACTGCAACGGGGGCCGGAGTACACTGAAGCTTTCTTT.

The chain employs TRBV18 and TRBJ2-7, with 9 nucleotides matching TRBD2. V lost 6 bases to trimming and J lost 6 bases; unmatched junction nucleotides: 15. This CDR3 has 16 amino acids. The germline V gene has CDR1 KGHSH and CDR2 LQKENI. In DNA, the CDR3 is TGTGCCAGCTCCACCGGGACTAGCAAGCTCTGGGTCGAGCAGTACTTC. It specifies CASSTGTSKLWVEQYF.

In regard to this clone: In the same sample, other DNA sequences code for this CDR3. This rearrangement joins TRBV27 to TRBJ2-7, with D perhaps being TRBD1 or TRBD2 (6 bases each). Germline lookup yields CDR1 MNHEY and CDR2 SMNVEV (reference sequence). The V end was cut by 5 bases, the J end by 4 bases, with 12 bases between. The CDR3 has 13 residues. DNA for the CDR3: TGTGCCAGCAGTAGGGGGGCAGTGTACGAGCAGTACTTC. This encodes CASSRGAVYEQYF.

This clone showed up just once. This chain connects TRBV29-1 to TRBJ2-7, with a possible D match to TRBD2 (7 bases). V was pared by 5 bases and J by 5 bases, with 13 bases between. This CDR3 contains 12 residues. Germline V gene lookup returns CDR1 SQVTM and CDR2 ANQGSEA. CDR3 in DNA: TGCAGCGTTCGGGGGCGGGGGAACGAGCAGTACTTC. This codes for CSVRGRGNEQYF.

The V gene is TRBV27, the J gene TRBJ1-2; a possible D gene is TRBD1 (6 bases). Germline CDR1 MNHEY, CDR2 SMNVEV (reference sequence). The V gene lost 3 bases and the J gene lost 7 bases, with 12 bases spanning the gap. This CDR3 region has 13 residues. CDR3 in DNA: TGTGCCAGCAGTTTGGCCAGGGGAATTGGCTACACCTTC. Its translation is CASSLARGIGYTF.

The chain has TRBV28 and TRBJ2-5; 7 bases are shared with TRBD1. CDR3 size: 15 residues. Losses at the gene ends were 6 bases for V and 0 bases for J; bases not matched to a gene: 7. Germline V gives CDR1 MDHEN, CDR2 SYDVKM. CDR3 DNA: TGTGCCAGCAGCCCAATCGGGACAGACCAAGAGACCCAGTACTTC. Translated: CASSPIGTDQETQYF.

The gene calls are TRBV29-1 and TRBJ2-5; D not resolved. Between the trimmed V and J ends, which lost 0 bases and 3 bases, there was a span of 11 bases. The CDR3 totals 14 residues. Germline CDR1 is SQVTM and CDR2 is ANQGSEA. CDR3 loop: CSVEDRFGEETQYF. The CDR3 DNA follows: TGCAGCGTTGAAGATAGGTTTGGGGAAGAGACCCAGTACTTC.

This sequence joins TRBV21-1 and TRBJ2-3. TRBV21-1 constitutes a pseudogene. The CDR3 loop spans 16 amino acids. CDR3 coding DNA: TGTGCCAGCAGCAAAGCGCGGGCAGGGAGTAAAGATACGCAGTATTTT. Its translation is CASSKARAGSKDTQYF.

This chain joins TRBV7-3 and TRBJ2-6; 8 positions agree with TRBD1. Germline V CDR1 and CDR2: SGHTA, FQGTGA. The length of the CDR3 is 18 residues. V was clipped by 2 bases and J by 0 bases; unmatched bases: 6. The CDR3 DNA follows: TGTGCCAGCAGCTTACTGGGACAGGACGGCTCTGGGGCCAACGTCCTGACTTTC. It translates to CASSLLGQDGSGANVLTF.

This clone was counted only a few times. V usage is TRBV27 and J usage is TRBJ2-7; no firm D call. Germline V gives CDR1 MNHEY, CDR2 SMNVEV (reference sequence). The V gene lost 6 bases and the J gene lost 3 bases, with 15 bases spanning the gap. The CDR3 loop spans 14 amino acids. The CDR3 protein is CASSPIAAHYEQYF. The CDR3 DNA follows: TGTGCCAGCAGCCCCATAGCCGCCCACTACGAGCAGTACTTC.

This clone was recorded only once. This chain joins TRBV9 and TRBJ2-1; no clear D gene. Germline V gives CDR1 SGDLS, CDR2 YYNGEE. The CDR3 extends over 14 amino acids. V shed 0 bases and J shed 6 bases, with 10 bases lying between them. The DNA for the CDR3 is TGTGCCAGCAGCGTAGTTGGGCCCCTCAATGAGCAGTTCTTC. It is translated as CASSVVGPLNEQFF.

The rearrangement joins TRBV28 to TRBJ2-1; D possibly corresponds to TRBD2 (7 bases). The CDR3 totals 15 residues. Trimming took off 10 bases at V and 2 bases at J, with 18 bases between the two ends. Germline V gene lookup returns CDR1 MDHEN and CDR2 SYDVKM. The CDR3 here is CAIGGGEFAYNEQFF. The CDR3 nucleotides read TGTGCCATTGGAGGGGGGGAGTTCGCCTACAATGAGCAGTTCTTC.

This clone was seen only a few times. This CDR3 is also generated by other DNA sequences in the sample. The chain has TRBV27 and TRBJ2-3; no clear D. V lost 1 base and J 1 base, leaving 3 bases between the germline ends. Germline-derived CDR1 and CDR2 are MNHEY and SMNVEV (reference sequence). The CDR3 covers 13 residues. The CDR3 sequence is CASSLLGTDTQYF. The CDR3 DNA is TGTGCCAGCAGTTTATTGGGCACAGATACGCAGTATTTT.

This clone was seen a handful of times. The rearrangement links TRBV4-1 to TRBJ2-2; the D gene is possibly TRBD1 (5 bases). CDR3 length: 14 residues. V lost 1 base and J lost 7, with 10 bases in between. Germline CDR1 MGHRA, CDR2 YSYEKL. The DNA for the CDR3 is TGCGCCAGCAGCCAAGCCAGGGTGTTCGGGGAGCTGTTTTTT. Translating it yields CASSQARVFGELFF.

This chain joins TRBV28 and TRBJ2-7, with TRBD2 matching over 11 bases. Germline loops: CDR1 MDHEN, CDR2 SYDVKM. With V trimmed by 6 bases and J by 6 bases, 7 bases remained unmatched. The CDR3 is 14 residues long. CDR3 sequence (DNA): TGTGCCAGCAGGAAACTAGCGGGAGTTACCGAGCAGTACTTC. It is translated as CASRKLAGVTEQYF. The full variable domain, rest sourced from reference TRBV28 and TRBJ2-7, is DVKVTQSSRYLVKRTGEKVFLECVQDMDHENMFWYRQDPGLGLRLIYFSYDVKMKEKGDIPEGYSVSREKKERFSLILESASTNQTSMYLCASRKLAGVTEQYFGPGTRLTVT.

The V gene is TRBV9, the J gene TRBJ2-7; TRBD1 is a possible D gene (6 bases). The V end lost 0 bases, the J end lost 3 bases, and 13 bases lay between the germline ends. The CDR3 extends over 15 amino acids. Germline loops: CDR1 SGDLS, CDR2 YYNGEE. The CDR3 loop is CASSVDRDTGYEQYF. The CDR3, as DNA: TGTGCCAGCAGCGTAGACCGGGACACCGGCTACGAGCAGTACTTC.

The chain has TRBV11-2 and TRBJ2-7; TRBD1 might be the D (6 bases). V dropped 5 bases and J dropped 7 bases, with 18 bases sitting between them. The germline V gene encodes CDR1 SGHAT and CDR2 FQNNGV. The CDR3 runs 14 residues. In DNA form, the CDR3 reads TGTGCCAGCAGCCCTTCTATACAGGGTTGGGAGCAGTACTTC. Its protein is CASSPSIQGWEQYF.

V usage is TRBV10-3 and J usage is TRBJ2-1; D might be TRBD1 or TRBD2, each matching 5 bases. The V end lost 0 bases, the J end lost 8 bases, and 11 bases lay between the germline ends. CDR3 length: 14 amino acids. Germline lookup yields CDR1 ENHRY and CDR2 SYGVKD. The CDR3 DNA follows: TGTGCCATCAGTGAGTCAGAGGGGATAGATGAGCAGTTCTTC. This encodes CAISESEGIDEQFF.

The chain has TRBV5-4 and TRBJ1-2; 9 bases line up with TRBD1. V dropped 2 bases and J dropped 5; count of bases not matched to a gene: 16. This CDR3 comprises 18 residues. CDR1 is SGHNT and CDR2 is YYREEE in the germline V gene (reference sequence). The CDR3 loop reads CASSFSGQGRIGSYGYTF. The CDR3 DNA sequence: TGTGCCAGCAGCTTTAGCGGACAGGGGCGAATCGGATCTTATGGCTACACCTTC.

J is TRBJ1-5 and V is TRBV5-8; the D is unclear. This CDR3 is 12 amino acids long. CDR1 is SGHTS and CDR2 is YDEGEE in the germline V gene. V was pared by 0 bases and J by 8 bases, with 6 bases between. The CDR3 is CASSLGLEPQHF. The CDR3, as DNA: TGTGCCAGCAGCTTGGGTCTTGAGCCCCAGCATTTT.

This clone was seen just once. V gene TRBV6-6 combines with J gene TRBJ2-2; 9 nucleotides line up with TRBD2. In germline, CDR1 is MNHNY, CDR2 SVGAGI (reference sequence). V dropped 5 bases and J dropped 7; count of bases not matched to a gene: 11. CDR3 length equals 16 residues. CDR3 nucleotide sequence: TGTGCCAGCAGTCGGGGCAGCGGGAGGTCCGACGGGGAGCTGTTTTTT. Amino acids: CASSRGSGRSDGELFF.

The J gene is TRBJ2-7, the V gene TRBV7-3; TRBD1 aligns across 10 bases. Germline trimming cut 1 base from V and 4 bases from J; bases unmatched to any gene: 4. This CDR3 spans 15 amino acids. Germline V gene data show CDR1 as SGHTA and CDR2 as FQGTGA. This CDR3 reads CASSLIAGQGYEQYF. The CDR3 nucleotides read TGTGCCAGCAGCTTAATTGCGGGACAGGGGTACGAGCAGTACTTC.

This sequence joins TRBV28 and TRBJ2-7, with 9 positions matching TRBD2. Germline lookup yields CDR1 MDHEN and CDR2 SYDVKM. This CDR3 region has 16 residues. Trimming removed 2 bases from V and 2 bases from J; junction bases left unmatched: 7. CDR3 sequence reads: CASSLMTSGLPYEQYF. CDR3 sequence (DNA): TGTGCCAGCAGTTTAATGACTAGCGGTCTTCCCTACGAGCAGTACTTC.

The gene calls are TRBV5-1 and TRBJ1-4; 11 bases match TRBD1. The CDR3 runs to 17 residues. The germline V gene has CDR1 SGHRS and CDR2 YFSETQ. V dropped 4 bases and J dropped 6; count of bases not matched to a gene: 11. CDR3 protein: CASSPMDRGLEYEKLFF. In DNA form, the CDR3 reads TGCGCCAGCAGCCCCATGGACAGGGGGCTCGAATATGAAAAACTGTTTTTT.